A single T cell receptor beta chain is shown here with its context. The data are from a study of radiotherapy plus CTLA-4 blockade in lung cancer. The junction had 5 bases not matched to a gene; V was cut back by 4 bases and J by 4 bases. Germline values: CDR1 SGDLS, CDR2 YYNGEE. The CDR3 is made up of 15 amino acids. This table comes from immunoSEQ multiplex PCR, and its TCRdb copy is limited to in-frame clones, with some not included. The sample consists of about 98,000 clones, 82% of them appearing once. The chain employs TRBV9 and TRBJ2-2; TRBD2 matches at 9 bases. This receptor was obtained from a human donor with non-small cell lung cancer who had a partial response to radiotherapy plus ipilimumab. Source: peripheral blood, taken from a patient treated with radiotherapy plus ipilimumab. The CDR3 DNA reads as TGTGCCAGCAGCCTCCTGACTAGCGGCACCGGGGAGCTGTTTTTT. Its translation: CASSLLTSGTGELFF. Looking up the rest from reference TRBV9 and TRBJ2-2 gives the full variable domain: DSGVTQTPKHLITATGQRVTLRCSPRSGDLSVYWYQQSLDQGLQFLIQYYNGEERAKGNILERFSAQQFPDLHSELNLSSLELGDSALYFCASSLLTSGTGELFFGEGSRLTVL.